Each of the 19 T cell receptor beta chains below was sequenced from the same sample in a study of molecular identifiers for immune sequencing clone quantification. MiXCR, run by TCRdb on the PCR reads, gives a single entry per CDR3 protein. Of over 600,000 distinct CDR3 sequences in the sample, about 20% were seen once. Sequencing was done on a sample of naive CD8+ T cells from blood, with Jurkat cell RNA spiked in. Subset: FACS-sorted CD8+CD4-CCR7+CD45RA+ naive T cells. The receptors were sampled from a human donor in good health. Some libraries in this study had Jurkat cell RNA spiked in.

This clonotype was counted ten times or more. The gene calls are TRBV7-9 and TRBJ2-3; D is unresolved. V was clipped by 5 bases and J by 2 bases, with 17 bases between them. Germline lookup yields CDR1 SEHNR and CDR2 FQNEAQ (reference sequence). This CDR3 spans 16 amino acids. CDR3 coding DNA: TGTGCCAGCAGCCCGTCCGGGCCGAATCCCACAGATACGCAGTATTTT. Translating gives CASSPSGPNPTDTQYF.

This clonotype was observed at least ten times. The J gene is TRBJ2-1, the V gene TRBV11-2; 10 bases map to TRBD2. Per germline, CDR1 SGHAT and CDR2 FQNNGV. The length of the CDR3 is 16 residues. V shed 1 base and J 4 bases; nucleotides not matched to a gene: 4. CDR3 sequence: CASSLALAGRYNEQFF. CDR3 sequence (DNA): TGTGCCAGCAGCTTAGCACTAGCGGGGCGTTACAATGAGCAGTTCTTC.

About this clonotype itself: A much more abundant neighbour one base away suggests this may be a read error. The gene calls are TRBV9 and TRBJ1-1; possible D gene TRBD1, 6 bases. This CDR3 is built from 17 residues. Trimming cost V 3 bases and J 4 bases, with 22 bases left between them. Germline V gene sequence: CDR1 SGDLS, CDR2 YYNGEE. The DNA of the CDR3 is TGTGCCAGCAGCGGACCCTACGAGGGGGGGCGGCTCACTGAAGCTTTCTTT. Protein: CASSGPYEGGRLTEAFF.

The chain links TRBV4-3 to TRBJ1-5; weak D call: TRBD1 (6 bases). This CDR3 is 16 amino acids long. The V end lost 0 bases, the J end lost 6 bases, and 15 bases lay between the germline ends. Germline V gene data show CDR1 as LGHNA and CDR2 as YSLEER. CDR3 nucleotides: TGCGCCAGCAGCCAAGATAAATTCGGGGGGGCTCAGCCCCAGCATTTT. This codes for CASSQDKFGGAQPQHF.

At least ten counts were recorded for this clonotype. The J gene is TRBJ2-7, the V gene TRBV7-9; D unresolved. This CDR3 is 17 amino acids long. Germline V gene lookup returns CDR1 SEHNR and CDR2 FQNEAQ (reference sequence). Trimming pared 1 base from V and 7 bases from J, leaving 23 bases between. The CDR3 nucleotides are TGTGCCAGCAGCTTAGAGTTTCAGAAATTGGAACCCCAAGAGCAGTACTTC. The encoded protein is CASSLEFQKLEPQEQYF.

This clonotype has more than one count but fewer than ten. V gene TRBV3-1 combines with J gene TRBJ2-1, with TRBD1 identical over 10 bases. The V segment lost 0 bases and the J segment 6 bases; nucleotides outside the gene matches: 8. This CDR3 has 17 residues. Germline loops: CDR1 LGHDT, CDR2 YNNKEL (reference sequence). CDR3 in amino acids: CASSQDLGTGVINEQFF. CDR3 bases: TGTGCCAGCAGCCAAGATCTGGGGACAGGGGTTATCAATGAGCAGTTCTTC.

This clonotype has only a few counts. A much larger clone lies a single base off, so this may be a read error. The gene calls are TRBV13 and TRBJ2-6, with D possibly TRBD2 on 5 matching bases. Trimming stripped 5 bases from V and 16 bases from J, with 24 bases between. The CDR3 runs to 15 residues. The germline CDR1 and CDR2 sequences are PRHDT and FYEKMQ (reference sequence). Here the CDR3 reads CASSPTGGRRLRLTF. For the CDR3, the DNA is TGTGCCAGCAGCCCGACCGGAGGTAGGAGGCTCCGTCTGACTTTC.

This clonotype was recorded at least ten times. The CDR3 is CASRLVTGRAEAFF. CDR3 nucleotides: TGTGCCAGCAGACTCGTTACAGGGAGGGCTGAAGCTTTCTTT. The rearrangement uses TRBV7-9 and TRBJ1-1; TRBD1 is a possible D gene (6 bases). CDR3 size: 14 residues. Trimming shortened V by 6 bases and J by 6 bases, and 17 bases separated the two germline ends. CDR1 is SEHNR and CDR2 is FQNEAQ in the germline V gene (reference sequence).

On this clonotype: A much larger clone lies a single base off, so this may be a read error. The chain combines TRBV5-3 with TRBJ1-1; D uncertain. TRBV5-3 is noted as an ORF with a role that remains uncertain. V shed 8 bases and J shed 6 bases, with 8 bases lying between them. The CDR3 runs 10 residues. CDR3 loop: CASTDAEAFF. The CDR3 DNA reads TGTGCCAGCACTGACGCTGAAGCTTTCTTT.

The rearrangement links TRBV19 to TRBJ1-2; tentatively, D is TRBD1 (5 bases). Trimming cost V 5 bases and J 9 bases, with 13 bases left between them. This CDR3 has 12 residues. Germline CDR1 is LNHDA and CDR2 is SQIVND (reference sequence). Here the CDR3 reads CASSPGQGRYTF. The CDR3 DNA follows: TGTGCCAGTAGTCCCGGACAAGGACGCTACACCTTC.

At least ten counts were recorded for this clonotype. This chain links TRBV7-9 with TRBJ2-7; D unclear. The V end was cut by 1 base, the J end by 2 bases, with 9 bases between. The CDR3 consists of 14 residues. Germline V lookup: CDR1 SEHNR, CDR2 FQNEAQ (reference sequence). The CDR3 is CASSLGSTTYEQYF. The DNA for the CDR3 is TGTGCCAGCAGCTTAGGCAGCACCACCTACGAGCAGTACTTC.

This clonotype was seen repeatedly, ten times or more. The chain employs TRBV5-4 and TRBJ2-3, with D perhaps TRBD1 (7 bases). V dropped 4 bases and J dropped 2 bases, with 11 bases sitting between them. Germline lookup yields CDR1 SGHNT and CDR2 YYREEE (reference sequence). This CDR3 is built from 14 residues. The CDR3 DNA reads TGTGCCAGCAGCGGCAGGGGGGTCACAGATACGCAGTATTTT. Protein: CASSGRGVTDTQYF. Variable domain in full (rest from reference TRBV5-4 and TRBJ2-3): ETGVTQSPTHLIKTRGQQVTLRCSSQSGHNTVSWYQQALGQGPQFIFQYYREEENGRGNFPPRFSGLQFPNYSSELNVNALELDDSALYLCASSGRGVTDTQYFGPGTRLTVL.

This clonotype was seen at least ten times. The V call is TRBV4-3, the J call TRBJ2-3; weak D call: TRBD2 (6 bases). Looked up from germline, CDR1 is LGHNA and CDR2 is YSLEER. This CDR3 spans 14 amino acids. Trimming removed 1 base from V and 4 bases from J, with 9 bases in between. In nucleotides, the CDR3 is TGCGCCAGCAGCCAAGTGGGGGAGGCAGATACGCAGTATTTT. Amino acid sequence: CASSQVGEADTQYF.

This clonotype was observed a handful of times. CDR3 residues: CASSSPPGDEQFF. The CDR3 nucleotides read TGTGCCAGCAGCTCGCCACCGGGCGATGAGCAGTTCTTC. The chain combines TRBV7-9 with TRBJ2-1; D is unclear. The germline CDR1 and CDR2 sequences are SEHNR and FQNEAQ (reference sequence). V lost 4 bases, J lost 8 bases, and 12 bases lay in between. There are 13 residues in the CDR3.

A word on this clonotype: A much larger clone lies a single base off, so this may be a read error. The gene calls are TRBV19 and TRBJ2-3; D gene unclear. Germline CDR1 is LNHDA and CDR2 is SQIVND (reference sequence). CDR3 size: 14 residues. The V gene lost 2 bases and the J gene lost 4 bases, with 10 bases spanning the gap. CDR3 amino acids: CASSIRASADTQYF. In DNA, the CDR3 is TGTGCCAGTAGTATAAGGGCTTCGGCAGATACGCAGTATTTT.

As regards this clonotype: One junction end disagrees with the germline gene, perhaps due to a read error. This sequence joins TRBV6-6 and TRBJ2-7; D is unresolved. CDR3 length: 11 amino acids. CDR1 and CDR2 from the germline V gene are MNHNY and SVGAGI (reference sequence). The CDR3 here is CASSQSYEQHF. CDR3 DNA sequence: TGTGCCAGCAGTCAATCCTACGAGCAGCACTTC.

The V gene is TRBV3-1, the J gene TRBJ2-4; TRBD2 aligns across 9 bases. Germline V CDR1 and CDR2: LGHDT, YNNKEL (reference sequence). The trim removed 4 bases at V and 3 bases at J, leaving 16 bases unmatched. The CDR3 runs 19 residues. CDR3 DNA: TGTGCCAGCAGCCCCCGTGGAGGGAGCGGGGGGTGGGGCAAAAACATTCAGTACTTC. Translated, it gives CASSPRGGSGGWGKNIQYF. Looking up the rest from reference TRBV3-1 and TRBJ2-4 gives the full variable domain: DTAVSQTPKYLVTQMGNDKSIKCEQNLGHDTMYWYKQDSKKFLKIMFSYNNKELIINETVPNRFSPKSPDKAHLNLHINSLELGDSAVYFCASSPRGGSGGWGKNIQYFGAGTRLSVL.

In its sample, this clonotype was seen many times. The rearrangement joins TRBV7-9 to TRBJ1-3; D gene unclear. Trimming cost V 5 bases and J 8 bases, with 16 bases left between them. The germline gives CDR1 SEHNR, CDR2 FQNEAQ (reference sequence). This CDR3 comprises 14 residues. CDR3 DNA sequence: TGTGCCAGCAGCCCCTATGTGGGCTTAGACACCATATATTTT. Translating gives CASSPYVGLDTIYF.

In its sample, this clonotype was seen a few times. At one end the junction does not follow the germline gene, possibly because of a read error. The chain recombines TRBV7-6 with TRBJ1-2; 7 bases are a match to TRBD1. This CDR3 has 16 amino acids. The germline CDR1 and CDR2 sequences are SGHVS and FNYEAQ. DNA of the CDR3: TGTACCAGCAGCTCCCTGGGTCCAGGGGGTAGTTATGGCTACACCTTC. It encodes CTSSSLGPGGSYGYTF.